Listed below are T cell receptor beta chains from one sample, sequenced in a study of T-cell memory formation after mild COVID-19. TCRdb analysed the 5' RACE reads with MiXCR anew, one entry per CDR3 protein. The sample carries under 250,000 distinct CDR3 sequences, roughly 14% recorded once. The sequenced material came from PBMCs or a T cell subset sorted from them (not recorded which). Receptors originate from an adult woman who had mild COVID-19 (a few samples of this study predate the infection). Cell type and time point are not known. Both conserved end residues are part of each CDR3. The D gene is left open where the match is weak. Not every row has a clone size; where given, it reads once, few, many or a size class.

TRBJ2-7 | NA | NA | TRBV30 | TGTGCCTGGAGCTTTCTACCCTACGAGCAGTACTTC | CAWSFLPYEQYF
TRBJ2-6 | NA | few | TRBV7-8 | TGTGCCAGCAGCTTAGTCCACAGGGGGGCCAACGTCCTGACTTTC | CASSLVHRGANVLTF
TRBJ1-1 | TRBD1 | few | TRBV30 | TGTGCCTGGAGTCCCAGGGGGCAGGGGCTGAACACTGAAGCTTTCTTT | CAWSPRGQGLNTEAFF
TRBJ2-7 | TRBD2 | NA | TRBV11-2 | TGTGCCAGCAGCTTAGATCCGGGACTAGCGCCTTACGAGCAGTACTTC | CASSLDPGLAPYEQYF
TRBJ1-2 | NA | few | TRBV27 | TGTGCCAGCAGTTTCGGCTACCTGGGTGGCTACACCTTC | CASSFGYLGGYTF
TRBJ1-2 | TRBD1 | NA | TRBV6-5 | TGTGCCAGCAGTTACTTGGGACAGGTTTCCTATGGCTACACCTTC | CASSYLGQVSYGYTF
TRBJ1-3 | NA | few | TRBV9 | TGTGCCAGCAGCGCCCCTGGGGAACCCTCTGGAAACACCATATATTTT | CASSAPGEPSGNTIYF
TRBJ2-1 | TRBD1 | few | TRBV5-5 | TGTGCCAGCAGCTTTAGGGACAGGGTTTACAATGAGCAGTTCTTC | CASSFRDRVYNEQFF
TRBJ2-1 | NA | NA | TRBV19 | TGTGCCAGTACCCCTGACAGTACCTACAATGAGCAGTTCTTC | CASTPDSTYNEQFF
TRBJ2-1 | NA | few | TRBV7-9 | TGTGCCAGCAGCACCAAGCGGAGCAATGAGCAGTTCTTC | CASSTKRSNEQFF
TRBJ2-1 | NA | NA | TRBV7-2 | TGTGCCAGCCAGGGCCCCTCCTACAATGAGCAGTTCTTC | CASQGPSYNEQFF
TRBJ2-5 | TRBD1 | once | TRBV11-2 | TGTGCCAGCAGCTTAGTAGGGGGCTCCCGTGGGACCCAGTACTTC | CASSLVGGSRGTQYF
TRBJ2-3 | NA | many | TRBV7-2 | TGTGCCAGCAGCGTCCGACGAGGGGGTGGAGCGGCAGATACGCAGTATTTT | CASSVRRGGGAADTQYF
TRBJ1-3 | NA | few | TRBV2 | TGTGCCAGCAGCGGGGACTTCTCTGGAAACACCATATATTTT | CASSGDFSGNTIYF
TRBJ1-1 | NA | NA | TRBV12-3/TRBV12-4 | TGTGCCAGCAGTTTAGCCGAACGTTATGAAGCTTTCTTT | CASSLAERYEAFF
TRBJ2-2 | TRBD2 | few | TRBV7-2 | TGTGCCAGCAGCCCTCGGCGGACTAGCGGGAGCACGAACACCGGGGAGCTGTTTTTT | CASSPRRTSGSTNTGELFF
TRBJ2-7 | TRBD2 | NA | TRBV20-1 | TGCAGTGCTAGGGAGGGCACTAGCGGCTCCTACGAGCAGTACTTC | CSAREGTSGSYEQYF
TRBJ1-1 | NA | NA | TRBV5-1 | TGCGCCAGCAGCTTGACCGGGCCGGAGGACACTGAAGCTTTCTTT | CASSLTGPEDTEAFF
TRBJ1-5 | TRBD1 | few | TRBV24-1 | TGTGCCACCAGTGAGCGGACAGGCATCAGGCCCCAGCATTTT | CATSERTGIRPQHF
TRBJ2-5 | NA | NA | TRBV6-6 | TGTGCCAGCAGTTACAGCCGGGGAGTAGAGACCCAGTACTTC | CASSYSRGVETQYF
TRBJ1-1 | NA | few | TRBV5-1 | TGCGCCAGCAGCTTGGACAGGTATCGTGAAGCTTTCTTT | CASSLDRYREAFF
TRBJ1-4 | NA | few | TRBV30 | TGTGCCTGGGATCATGGGTTGCATGAAAAACTGTTTTTT | CAWDHGLHEKLFF
TRBJ2-7 | TRBD2 | NA | TRBV20-1 | TGCAGTGCTAGAGGGACTAGCGGAAGCTCCTACGAGCAGTACTTC | CSARGTSGSSYEQYF
TRBJ1-2 | TRBD1 | NA | TRBV4-1 | TGCGCCAGCAGCTCTCCCGGGACAGGTCTTAATGGCTACACCTTC | CASSSPGTGLNGYTF
TRBJ2-1 | NA | NA | TRBV7-9 | TGTGCCAGCACCGCCATCTGGGAGCAGTTCTTC | CASTAIWEQFF
TRBJ2-3 | TRBD2 | NA | TRBV5-1 | TGCGCCAGCACGGCCCGGGACTACAGCACAGATACGCAGTATTTT | CASTARDYSTDTQYF
TRBJ1-1 | NA | few | TRBV12-3/TRBV12-4 | TGTGCCAGCAGTTTAATGGGAGGGAACACTGAAGCTTTCTTT | CASSLMGGNTEAFF
TRBJ1-1 | TRBD1 | few | TRBV7-9 | TGTGCCAGCAGCTTACGGACAGGGACGGGAACTGAAGCTTTCTTT | CASSLRTGTGTEAFF
TRBJ2-1 | NA | few | TRBV7-2 | TGTGCCAGCACCCCTCAAGTGTTGACGGCTTCCTACAATGAGCAGTTCTTC | CASTPQVLTASYNEQFF
TRBJ2-1 | NA | few | TRBV7-6 | TGTGCCAGCAGCTCCCGGGGGATGGGTAGCTACTACAATGAGCAGTTCTTC | CASSSRGMGSYYNEQFF
TRBJ1-4 | NA | few | TRBV12-3/TRBV12-4 | TGTGCCAGCAGTCCACGGTCCAGGGAATGGGAAAAACTGTTTTTT | CASSPRSREWEKLFF
TRBJ2-3 | NA | NA | TRBV18 | TGTGCCAGCTCGAAGACAGTCACAGATACGCAGTATTTT | CASSKTVTDTQYF
TRBJ2-1 | NA | few | TRBV6-2/TRBV6-3 | TGTGCCAGCATGGTGAGGAATGAGCAGTTCTTC | CASMVRNEQFF
TRBJ1-1 | NA | NA | TRBV5-1 | TGCGCCAGCAGCCCGCAACCAGGGGCAGGGAACACTGAAGCTTTCTTT | CASSPQPGAGNTEAFF
TRBJ2-7 | TRBD2 | NA | TRBV12-5 | TGTGCTAGTGGTTTGGTACTCGGAGGACTAGCGGGAGGTGAGCAGTACTTC | CASGLVLGGLAGGEQYF
TRBJ1-2 | NA | NA | TRBV6-5 | TGTGCCAGCAGTTTCGAGTCTAACTATGGCTACACCTTC | CASSFESNYGYTF
TRBJ2-4 | NA | NA | TRBV7-2 | TGTGCCAGCAGCCCCTCGACAACAGGGGCCAAAAACATTCAGTACTTC | CASSPSTTGAKNIQYF
TRBJ2-1 | NA | NA | TRBV6-2/TRBV6-3 | TGTGCCAGCAGTTACTCCGTTCGGGATGAGCAGTTCTTC | CASSYSVRDEQFF